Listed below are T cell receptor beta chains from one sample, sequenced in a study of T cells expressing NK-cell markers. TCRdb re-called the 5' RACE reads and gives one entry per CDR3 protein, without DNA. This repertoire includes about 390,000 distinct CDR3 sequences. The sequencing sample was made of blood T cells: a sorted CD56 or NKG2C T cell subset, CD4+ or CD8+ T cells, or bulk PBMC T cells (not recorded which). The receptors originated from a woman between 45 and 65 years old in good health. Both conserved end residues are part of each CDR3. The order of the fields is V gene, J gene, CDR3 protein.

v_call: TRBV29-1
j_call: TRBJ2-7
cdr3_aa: CSVGGGTVSYEQYF

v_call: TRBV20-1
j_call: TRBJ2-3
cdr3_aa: CSAQAVAGSDTQYF

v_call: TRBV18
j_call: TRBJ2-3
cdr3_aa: CASSPRLAGVMGDTQYF

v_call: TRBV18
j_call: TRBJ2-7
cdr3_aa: CASSPRQTYEQYF

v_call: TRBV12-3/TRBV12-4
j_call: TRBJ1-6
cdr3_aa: CASSLRGNSSPLHF

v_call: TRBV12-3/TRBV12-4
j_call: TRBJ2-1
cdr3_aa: CASTYLSHEQFF

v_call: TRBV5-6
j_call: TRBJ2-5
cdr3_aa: CASSLMSGQETQYF

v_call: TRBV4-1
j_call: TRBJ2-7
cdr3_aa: CASSEGTVSYYEQYF

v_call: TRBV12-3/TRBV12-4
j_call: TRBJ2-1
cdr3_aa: CATGHAFNNEQFF

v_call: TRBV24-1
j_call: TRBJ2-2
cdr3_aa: CATSDLLQNTGELFF

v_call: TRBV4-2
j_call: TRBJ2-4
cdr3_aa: CASSQERRGGIQYF

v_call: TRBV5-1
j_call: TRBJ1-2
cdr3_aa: CASSLAAGRSYGYTF

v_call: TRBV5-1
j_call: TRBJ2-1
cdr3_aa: CASSSGTGTSSYNEQFF

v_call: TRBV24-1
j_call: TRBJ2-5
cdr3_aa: CATSDAHRVGETQYF

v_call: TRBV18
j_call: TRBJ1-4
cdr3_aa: CASSPRRPDNEKLFF

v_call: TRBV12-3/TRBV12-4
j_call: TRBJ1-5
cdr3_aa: CASSLALGQANQPQHF

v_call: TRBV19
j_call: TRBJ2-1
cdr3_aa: CASSPRPAGGPVEQFF

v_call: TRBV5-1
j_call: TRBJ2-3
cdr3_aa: CASSLYGNPTDTQYF

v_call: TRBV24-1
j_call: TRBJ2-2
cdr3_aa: CATSAQGRDTGELFF

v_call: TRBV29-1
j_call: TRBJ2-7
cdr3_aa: CSVDGGSPYEQYF

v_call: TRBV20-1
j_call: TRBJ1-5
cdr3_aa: CSAKGRLTGQPQHF

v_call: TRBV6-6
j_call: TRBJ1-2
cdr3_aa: CASSYQTDQWGYTF

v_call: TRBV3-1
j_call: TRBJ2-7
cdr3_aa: CASSHFRGNWQYF